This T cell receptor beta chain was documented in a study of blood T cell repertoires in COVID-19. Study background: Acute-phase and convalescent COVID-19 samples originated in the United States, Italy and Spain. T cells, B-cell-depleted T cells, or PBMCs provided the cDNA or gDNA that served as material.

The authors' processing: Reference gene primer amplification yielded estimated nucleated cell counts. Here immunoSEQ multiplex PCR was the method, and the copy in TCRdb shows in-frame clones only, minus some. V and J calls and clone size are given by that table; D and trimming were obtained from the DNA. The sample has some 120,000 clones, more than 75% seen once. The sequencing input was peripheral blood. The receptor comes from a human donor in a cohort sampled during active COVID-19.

CDR3 in DNA: TGTGCCAGCAGCCCGACTAGCGGGAGCTCTTTTCGGACCCAGTACTTC. As protein: CASSPTSGSSFRTQYF. The chain combines TRBV27 with TRBJ2-5, with 12 nucleotides matching TRBD2. The J segment lost 7 bases and the V segment lost 6 bases, leaving 12 bases of the junction unmatched. There are 16 residues in the CDR3. Germline V gives CDR1 MNHEY, CDR2 SMNVEV (reference sequence).